This T cell receptor beta chain was sequenced in a study of technical replicates of blood from a few donors. The protocol was immunoSEQ multiplex PCR, while the TCRdb copy is restricted to in-frame clones and leaves out a portion. The data contain more than 75,000 clones, approximately 96% of them singletons. Germline V lookup: CDR1 SGHRS, CDR2 YFSETQ. The V gene end was trimmed by 3 bases and the J gene end by 4 bases; junction bases not matched to a gene: 2. The CDR3 contains 13 residues. The chain carries TRBV5-1 and TRBJ2-7, with 9 bases lining up with TRBD1. The TCR was taken from a human donor in good health. The sequenced sample consisted of T cells isolated from PBMCs. The CDR3 reads CASSWTGVYEQYF. The DNA of the CDR3 is TGCGCCAGCAGCTGGACAGGGGTTTACGAGCAGTACTTC.